This is a list of T cell receptor beta chains from one sample in a study of blood T cells in healthy people across ages. TCRdb recomputed calls from the 5' RACE reads with MiXCR, one row per CDR3 protein. The sample lists about 290,000 distinct CDR3 sequences, 25% to 30% occurring once. The sequencing sample was made of blood. The receptor set was obtained from a woman in her seventies in good health. Both conserved end residues are part of each CDR3. Fields, in order: clone size, J gene, D gene, V gene, CDR3 protein, CDR3 DNA. A D gene is named only where the DNA matches it firmly. For some rows the clone size is stated as once, few or many, or as a class when expanded; others skip it.

abundance: many; j_gene: TRBJ2-4; d_gene: TRBD2; v_gene: TRBV29-1; CDR3aa: CSVELAGATIQYF; CDR3nt: TGCAGCGTTGAACTAGCGGGAGCCACCATTCAGTACTTC
abundance: -; j_gene: TRBJ2-2; d_gene: -; v_gene: TRBV10-3; CDR3aa: CAISWGLPAGELFF; CDR3nt: TGTGCCATCAGCTGGGGTCTCCCGGCCGGGGAGCTGTTTTTT
abundance: -; j_gene: TRBJ1-6; d_gene: -; v_gene: TRBV6-5; CDR3aa: CASSSRGSYNSPLHF; CDR3nt: TGTGCCAGCAGTTCCAGGGGTTCCTATAATTCACCCCTCCACTTT
abundance: -; j_gene: TRBJ2-3; d_gene: -; v_gene: TRBV11-2; CDR3aa: CASSAGTGTDWADTQYF; CDR3nt: TGTGCCAGCAGTGCCGGCACAGGGACTGATTGGGCAGATACGCAGTATTTT
abundance: many; j_gene: TRBJ2-5; d_gene: -; v_gene: TRBV5-1; CDR3aa: CASSLSFGETQYF; CDR3nt: TGCGCCAGCAGCTTGTCTTTTGGGGAGACCCAGTACTTC
abundance: many; j_gene: TRBJ2-6; d_gene: -; v_gene: TRBV12-3/TRBV12-4; CDR3aa: CASSLSGANVLTF; CDR3nt: TGTGCCAGCAGCTTATCTGGGGCCAACGTCCTGACTTTC
abundance: few; j_gene: TRBJ1-2; d_gene: TRBD1; v_gene: TRBV28; CDR3aa: CASSPDRVRGYTF; CDR3nt: TGTGCCAGCAGTCCCGACAGGGTCCGTGGCTACACCTTC
abundance: few; j_gene: TRBJ2-5; d_gene: TRBD2; v_gene: TRBV9; CDR3aa: CASSAPGTSGGQYQETQYF; CDR3nt: TGTGCCAGCAGCGCCCCCGGGACTAGCGGGGGACAGTACCAAGAGACCCAGTACTTC
abundance: few; j_gene: TRBJ2-5; d_gene: TRBD2; v_gene: TRBV29-1; CDR3aa: CSMYSGSVSQTQYF; CDR3nt: TGCAGCATGTACAGCGGGAGTGTTTCGCAGACCCAGTACTTC
abundance: few; j_gene: TRBJ2-7; d_gene: -; v_gene: TRBV7-3; CDR3aa: CASSLEGGSRYEQYF; CDR3nt: TGTGCCAGCAGCTTAGAGGGCGGATCCCGGTACGAGCAGTACTTC